What follows are 32 T cell receptor beta chains derived from one specimen sequenced in a study of glioma-infiltrating T cells. Using RNA template, CDR3s of TCR alpha and beta were amplified with iRepertoire arm-PCR. A single record per CDR3 protein comes from TCRdb applying MiXCR to the multiplex PCR reads. In the table there are about 140,000 distinct CDR3 sequences, more than 35% of which are singletons. Sequencing input: glioma tissue, nonneoplastic brain tissue, or PBMCs (not recorded which). The receptors were gathered from a human donor with low-grade glioma or glioblastoma, undergoing nonglioma brain surgery, or in good health (not recorded which).

The rearrangement joins TRBV20-1 to TRBJ2-1, with 9 bases that match TRBD2. Germline V gene data show CDR1 as DFQATT and CDR2 as SNEGSKA (reference sequence). Unmatched junction bases numbered 6, after V lost 2 bases and J lost 4 bases. This CDR3 has 15 residues. The CDR3 DNA follows: TGCAGTGCTAGATATATAGCGGGGGATTACAATGAGCAGTTCTTC. Amino acid sequence: CSARYIAGDYNEQFF.

The sample holds a few counts of this clonotype. The genes are TRBV6-1 and TRBJ2-2; D is ambiguous. Per germline, CDR1 MNHNS and CDR2 SASEGT. The CDR3 loop spans 14 amino acids. Trimming cost V 4 bases and J 9 bases, with 15 bases left between them. CDR3 sequence: CASSGSAAAWELFF. CDR3 bases: TGTGCCAGCAGTGGGTCCGCGGCAGCCTGGGAGCTGTTTTTT.

The rearrangement joins TRBV18 to TRBJ2-5, with D unclear. Germline assignment: CDR1 KGHSH and CDR2 LQKENI. The V and J ends lost 5 bases and 4 bases respectively, with 8 bases between them. The CDR3 is made up of 12 amino acids. The CDR3 DNA reads TGTGCCAGCTCATTTGACACAGAGACCCAGTACTTC. The encoded protein is CASSFDTETQYF.

V and J are TRBV6-1 and TRBJ1-1; D is undetermined. The CDR3 contains 14 residues. Trimming took off 6 bases at V and 5 bases at J, with 16 bases between the two ends. Germline V lookup: CDR1 MNHNS, CDR2 SASEGT. The chain's CDR3 is CASRPPYRRTEAFF. The CDR3 nucleotides are TGTGCCAGCAGACCACCTTACAGAAGGACTGAAGCTTTCTTT.

Only a few counts were recorded for this clonotype. This chain links TRBV6-1 with TRBJ1-6; TRBD1 might be the D (5 bases). V shed 5 bases and J shed 5 bases, with 10 bases lying between them. The CDR3 covers 14 residues. Germline V gene lookup returns CDR1 MNHNS and CDR2 SASEGT. The CDR3 reads CASSQDRNNSPLHF. The CDR3 coding sequence is TGTGCCAGCAGTCAAGACAGAAATAATTCACCCCTCCACTTT.

Here the CDR3 reads CASSEIDQGYQPQHF. CDR3 bases: TGTGCCAGCAGTGAGATCGATCAGGGGTATCAGCCCCAGCATTTT. V and J are TRBV6-2 or TRBV6-3 and TRBJ1-5; possible D gene TRBD1, 6 bases. The CDR3 is made up of 15 amino acids. Between the trimmed V and J ends, which lost 5 bases and 5 bases, there was a span of 16 bases. Germline V gene lookup returns CDR1 MNHEY and CDR2 SVGEGT.

With regard to this clonotype: A much larger clonotype is one base distant, so this may be a read error. In DNA, the CDR3 is TGTGCCATCAATAGAGACAGCAATCAGCCCCAGCATTTT. Encoded protein: CAINRDSNQPQHF. The rearrangement links TRBV2 to TRBJ1-5; D uncertain. In germline, CDR1 is SNHLY, CDR2 FYNNEI. The V end was cut by 10 bases, the J end by 1 base, with 11 bases between. This CDR3 is 13 amino acids long.

This chain connects TRBV6-6 to TRBJ2-5; possibly TRBD1 for D (6 bases). V was clipped by 0 bases and J by 5 bases, with 10 bases between them. CDR3 size: 14 residues. Germline V lookup: CDR1 MNHNY, CDR2 SVGAGI (reference sequence). CDR3 in DNA: TGTGCCAGCAGTTACTCGTGGCAGGGGGAGACCCAGTACTTC. Protein product: CASSYSWQGETQYF.

A few counts support this clonotype. V gene TRBV28 combines with J gene TRBJ2-3; 7 nucleotides line up with TRBD1. Germline loops: CDR1 MDHEN, CDR2 SYDVKM. V dropped 6 bases and J dropped 0; count of bases not matched to a gene: 0. The CDR3 extends over 13 amino acids. CDR3 residues: CASRGQSTDTQYF. Written as DNA, the CDR3 is TGTGCCAGCAGGGGACAGAGCACAGATACGCAGTATTTT.

J is TRBJ2-3 and V is TRBV6-1; D is ambiguous. This CDR3 comprises 12 residues. CDR1 and CDR2 (germline): MNHNS, SASEGT. Trimming left V 4 bases short and J 1 base short, with 3 bases between. The CDR3 DNA follows: TGTGCCAGCAGTGTCCGCACAGATACGCAGTATTTT. Translation: CASSVRTDTQYF.

V is TRBV29-1 and J is TRBJ2-4, with D perhaps TRBD2 (6 bases). V lost 4 bases and J 0 bases, leaving 7 bases between the germline ends. Germline lookup yields CDR1 SQVTM and CDR2 ANQGSEA. The CDR3 extends over 13 amino acids. CDR3 nucleotide sequence: TGCAGCGTTGGCGGGATAGCCAAAAACATTCAGTACTTC. It translates to CSVGGIAKNIQYF.

The chain is built from TRBV6-1 and TRBJ2-7; 10 bases map to TRBD2. J was trimmed by 6 bases and V by 6 bases; bases with no gene match: 5. CDR1 is MNHNS, CDR2 SASEGT, per germline. The CDR3 spans 13 residues. CDR3 loop: CASRSGGAPEQYF. As DNA, the CDR3 is TGTGCCAGCAGAAGCGGGGGGGCTCCCGAGCAGTACTTC.

Comments on this clonotype: A much larger clone lies a single base off, so this may be a read error. The chain is built from TRBV28 and TRBJ2-3, with unresolved D. V lost 4 bases and J lost 3, with 8 bases in between. The germline V gene encodes CDR1 MDHEN and CDR2 SYDVKM. CDR3 length equals 13 residues. The CDR3 region has the DNA TGTGCCAGCAGTTCTATAGGGACAGATACGCAGTATTTT. It yields the protein CASSSIGTDTQYF.

This clonotype was counted at least ten times. The gene calls are TRBV27 and TRBJ2-2; a possible D gene is TRBD2 (6 bases). This CDR3 spans 14 amino acids. Germline lookup yields CDR1 MNHEY and CDR2 SMNVEV (reference sequence). Trimming cost V 3 bases and J 4 bases, with 9 bases left between them. For the CDR3, the DNA is TGTGCCAGCAGTTTTGGGGGAGGCACCGGGGAGCTGTTTTTT. This codes for CASSFGGGTGELFF.

In this sample, this clonotype turned up a few times. V usage is TRBV4-1 and J usage is TRBJ1-2; D unclear. The germline V gene encodes CDR1 MGHRA and CDR2 YSYEKL. The CDR3 consists of 14 residues. V was pared by 0 bases and J by 4 bases, with 9 bases between. CDR3 in amino acids: CASSQDQLSYGYTF. CDR3 sequence (DNA): TGCGCCAGCAGCCAAGATCAGCTTTCCTATGGCTACACCTTC.

The chain joins TRBV6-1 to TRBJ1-2; D not certain. CDR3 length equals 9 residues. V was pared by 6 bases and J by 8 bases, with 4 bases between. Germline CDR1 reads MNHNS; CDR2 reads SASEGT. The CDR3 reads CASSVGYTF. DNA for the CDR3: TGTGCCAGCAGCGTGGGCTACACCTTC.

This clonotype has a single count. The rearrangement links TRBV10-3 to TRBJ2-3; 9 nucleotides line up with TRBD2. This CDR3 comprises 13 residues. Per the germline V gene, CDR1 is ENHRY and CDR2 is SYGVKD. The J segment lost 1 base and the V segment lost 10 bases, leaving 3 bases of the junction unmatched. The CDR3 coding sequence is TGTGCCAGCCAGCGGGAGGGCACAGATACGCAGTATTTT. Residues: CASQREGTDTQYF.

This clonotype was seen a handful of times. V gene TRBV6-1 combines with J gene TRBJ2-1; D is unclear. V was trimmed by 7 bases and J by 10 bases, leaving 20 bases between them. Germline V gene data show CDR1 as MNHNS and CDR2 as SASEGT. The CDR3 spans 14 residues. As DNA, the CDR3 is TGTGCCAGCACCCTCTCTCGAGGCGCGAAAGAGCAGTTCTTC. Translation: CASTLSRGAKEQFF.

This clonotype was observed a few times. V gene TRBV6-1 combines with J gene TRBJ2-7, with D tentatively TRBD2 (6 bases). Germline-derived CDR1 and CDR2 are MNHNS and SASEGT. The CDR3 is 13 amino acids. Deletions cut 8 bases from V and 3 bases from J, with 14 bases between. CDR3: CASHGGIDYEQYF. The CDR3, as DNA: TGTGCCAGCCACGGGGGTATAGACTACGAGCAGTACTTC.

Comment on this clonotype: Since a much larger clone is just one base distant, this may be a read error. The rearrangement uses TRBV6-1 and TRBJ2-5, with D perhaps TRBD2 (5 bases). Germline-derived CDR1 and CDR2 are MNHNS and SASEGT. The CDR3 consists of 14 residues. V lost 10 bases and J lost 5, with 20 bases in between. Here the CDR3 reads CATKGGCPRETQYF. Here the CDR3 DNA reads TGTGCCACCAAAGGAGGTTGCCCTCGGGAGACCCAGTACTTC.

This clonotype was observed a handful of times. The gene calls are TRBV20-1 and TRBJ1-5; TRBD1 matches at 8 bases. The germline V gene encodes CDR1 DFQATT and CDR2 SNEGSKA (reference sequence). V gave up 5 bases and J gave up 4 bases; unmatched junction bases: 7. The CDR3 covers 14 residues. The CDR3 loop reads CSARPGTGNQPQHF. The CDR3 nucleotides are TGCAGTGCTCGACCCGGGACAGGAAATCAGCCCCAGCATTTT.

This clonotype was counted a few times. The gene calls are TRBV27 and TRBJ1-5; 8 positions match TRBD1. The J segment lost 6 bases and the V segment lost 6 bases, leaving 10 bases of the junction unmatched. Germline V gives CDR1 MNHEY, CDR2 SMNVEV (reference sequence). The CDR3 consists of 15 residues. CDR3: CASRAQGVPIQPQHF. The CDR3 DNA sequence: TGTGCCAGCAGAGCACAGGGGGTCCCAATTCAGCCCCAGCATTTT.

This clonotype has more than one count but fewer than ten. This rearrangement joins TRBV4-1 to TRBJ1-1; D gene unclear. The germline V gene encodes CDR1 MGHRA and CDR2 YSYEKL. The CDR3 length is 15 residues. V lost 0 bases and J 3 bases, leaving 11 bases between the germline ends. The CDR3 DNA reads TGCGCCAGCAGCCAAGATATAGGGAGATACACTGAAGCTTTCTTT. Translating it yields CASSQDIGRYTEAFF.

This clonotype turned up a few times. The chain carries TRBV15 and TRBJ1-1, with 9 bases aligning to TRBD1. The J segment lost 0 bases and the V segment lost 3 bases, leaving 5 bases of the junction unmatched. This CDR3 is built from 16 residues. CDR1 is LNHNV and CDR2 is YYDKDF in the germline V gene (reference sequence). The CDR3, as DNA: TGTGCCACCAGCAGGGACAGGGGACATATGAACACTGAAGCTTTCTTT. As protein: CATSRDRGHMNTEAFF.

Turning to this clonotype: The germline gene is not matched at one end of the junction; a read error may be the cause. This chain connects TRBV20-1 to TRBJ2-3, with 10 nucleotides matching TRBD2. Germline lookup yields CDR1 DFQATT and CDR2 SNEGSKA (reference sequence). The CDR3 length is 16 residues. Here the CDR3 reads CSVTNELAGFTGTQYF. CDR3 sequence (DNA): TGCAGTGTTACAAACGAACTAGCGGGATTCACAGGTACGCAGTATTTT.

About this clonotype itself: It may be a read error: a sequence one base away is much more abundant. The conserved phenylalanine or tryptophan normally closing the CDR3 is absent here, so this likely arose from a read error. The chain joins TRBV27 to TRBJ2-5; no firm D call. This CDR3 has 17 residues. From germline, CDR1 is MNHEY and CDR2 SMNVEV (reference sequence). Trimming shortened V by 4 bases and J by 2 bases, and 20 bases separated the two germline ends. The CDR3 sequence is CASSSRALRIAQETQYS. In nucleotides, the CDR3 is TGTGCCAGCAGTTCAAGAGCCCTAAGGATAGCTCAAGAGACCCAGTACTCC.

The count of this clonotype is one. This CDR3 reads CATRTFQDSGNTIYF. CDR3 coding DNA: TGTGCCACCAGGACATTTCAAGACTCTGGAAACACCATATATTTT. The chain employs TRBV12-3 or TRBV12-4 and TRBJ1-3; D is perhaps TRBD1 (5 bases). The CDR3 consists of 15 residues. V lost 10 bases and J lost 0, with 16 bases in between.

CDR3 in amino acids: CASSAFEANYGYTF. The CDR3 nucleotides read TGTGCCAGCAGTGCCTTCGAAGCTAACTATGGCTACACCTTC. The V gene is TRBV2, the J gene TRBJ1-2; D unresolved. Germline assignment: CDR1 SNHLY and CDR2 FYNNEI. Trimming pared 4 bases from V and 0 bases from J, leaving 9 bases between. The length of the CDR3 is 14 residues.

Many counts were recorded for this clonotype. In DNA, the CDR3 is TGTGCCAGCAGTTTGATCTATAACAATCAGCCCCAGCATTTT. Its translation is CASSLIYNNQPQHF. This sequence joins TRBV28 and TRBJ1-5; D is unclear. Germline V lookup: CDR1 MDHEN, CDR2 SYDVKM. CDR3 length: 14 amino acids. The germline V and J ends were trimmed by 3 bases and 3 bases, with 9 bases remaining between them.

Regarding this clonotype: One base away lies a much larger clone, so this may be a sequencing read error. The chain is built from TRBV27 and TRBJ2-1; 9 positions agree with TRBD1. The V gene's germline CDR1 is MNHEY and CDR2 SMNVEV (reference sequence). The CDR3 has 13 residues. The trim removed 6 bases at V and 9 bases at J, leaving 6 bases unmatched. The CDR3 spells CASRGQGSGEQFF. The CDR3 DNA reads TGTGCCAGCAGAGGACAGGGGTCCGGTGAGCAGTTCTTC.

The chain couples TRBV28 to TRBJ1-2; 9 bases align to TRBD1. J gave up 4 bases and V 4 bases, and 13 bases lay outside the gene matches. CDR3 length: 17 amino acids. The germline V gene encodes CDR1 MDHEN and CDR2 SYDVKM. The CDR3 DNA reads TGTGCCAGCAGTTCCGGGACAGGGAAATACTTCTCCTATGGCTACACCTTC. Amino acid sequence: CASSSGTGKYFSYGYTF.

The J gene is TRBJ2-5, the V gene TRBV4-1; the match to TRBD2 covers 11 bases. The CDR3 is 17 residues long. The ends lost 1 base at V and 4 bases at J; junction bases unmatched: 8. Germline-derived CDR1 and CDR2 are MGHRA and YSYEKL. CDR3 in amino acids: CASSQVILAGVRETQYF. The CDR3 coding sequence is TGCGCCAGCAGCCAAGTAATACTAGCGGGAGTGCGAGAGACCCAGTACTTC.